This passage covers 19 T cell receptor beta chains from one sample sequenced in a study of shared T cell receptors in the human thymus. This table comes from immunoSEQ multiplex PCR, and its TCRdb copy is limited to in-frame clones, with some not included. The sample holds some 760,000 clones, approximately 83% seen once. These same records also appear under a second study, on human thymus T cells.

The sequencing sample was made of thymocytes. Source of these receptors: a girl in the first two years of life with a congenital heart defect.

This rearrangement joins TRBV28 to TRBJ1-2; 8 nucleotides align to TRBD1. This CDR3 region has 16 residues. From germline, CDR1 is MDHEN and CDR2 SYDVKM. V shed 5 bases, J shed 2 bases, and the junction held 10 bases outside the gene matches. This CDR3 reads CASSPPPDRENYGYTF. For the CDR3, the DNA is TGTGCCAGCAGTCCACCCCCGGACAGGGAGAACTATGGCTACACCTTC.

The rearrangement joins TRBV14 to TRBJ1-2, with unresolved D. CDR1 and CDR2 (germline): SGHDN, FVKESK. V was trimmed by 1 base and J by 2 bases, leaving 11 bases between them. This CDR3 comprises 15 residues. The CDR3 coding sequence is TGTGCCAGCAGCCAAGGTCCACTAGGCAACTATGGCTACACCTTC. Its protein product is CASSQGPLGNYGYTF.

This CDR3 reads CASRDLGQGDYGYTF. CDR3 DNA sequence: TGTGCCAGCAGGGACTTGGGACAGGGGGACTATGGCTACACCTTC. The V call is TRBV6-5, the J call TRBJ1-2, with TRBD1 matching 11 bases. Losses at the gene ends were 6 bases for V and 3 bases for J; bases not matched to a gene: 6. The CDR3 consists of 15 residues. CDR1 is MNHEY, CDR2 SVGAGI, per germline.

This clone was observed a few times. The chain employs TRBV19 and TRBJ2-1, with 7 bases aligning to TRBD2. The ends lost 2 bases at V and 2 bases at J; junction bases unmatched: 9. The CDR3 is 17 residues long. In germline, CDR1 is LNHDA, CDR2 SQIVND (reference sequence). Written as DNA, the CDR3 is TGTGCCAGTAGTATAAAACTACTAGCGCTTACCTACAATGAGCAGTTCTTC. Translation gives CASSIKLLALTYNEQFF.

The CDR3 loop reads CASSLGTMAGPDTQYF. The CDR3 DNA is TGTGCCAGCTCTCTTGGGACTATGGCAGGCCCAGATACGCAGTATTTT. The V gene is TRBV18, the J gene TRBJ2-3, with 7 positions matching TRBD2. V lost 6 bases to trimming and J lost 4 bases; unmatched junction nucleotides: 13. This CDR3 has 16 amino acids. Germline CDR1 KGHSH, CDR2 LQKENI.

The chain is built from TRBV5-1 and TRBJ2-6; tentative D call: TRBD1 (6 bases). Germline-derived CDR1 and CDR2 are SGHRS and YFSETQ. The CDR3 has 18 residues. V dropped 3 bases and J dropped 0 bases, with 16 bases sitting between them. The CDR3 loop is CASSWTAGYSSGANVLTF. The CDR3 DNA is TGCGCCAGCAGCTGGACAGCCGGATACAGCTCTGGGGCCAACGTCCTGACTTTC.

V gene TRBV4-3 combines with J gene TRBJ1-5; D possibly corresponds to TRBD1 (5 bases). V was pared by 0 bases and J by 5 bases, with 14 bases between. The CDR3 is made up of 16 amino acids. In germline, CDR1 is LGHNA, CDR2 YSLEER. The CDR3 region has the DNA TGCGCCAGCAGCCAAGAAAGGGGCAGGACCTATCAGCCCCAGCATTTT. Encoded protein: CASSQERGRTYQPQHF.

The rearrangement links TRBV7-2 to TRBJ1-2; TRBD1 matches 9 bases. Germline V lookup: CDR1 SGHTA, CDR2 FQGNSA. The CDR3 extends over 16 amino acids. V dropped 5 bases and J dropped 3; count of bases not matched to a gene: 10. The CDR3 spells CASSPTPGQGHYGYTF. As DNA, the CDR3 is TGTGCCAGCAGCCCTACGCCGGGACAGGGCCACTATGGCTACACCTTC.

The chain links TRBV18 to TRBJ1-1, with unresolved D. Germline CDR1 reads KGHSH; CDR2 reads LQKENI. The CDR3 is 16 residues long. V lost 3 bases and J 2 bases, leaving 16 bases between the germline ends. CDR3 in amino acids: CASSPHRLEDNTEAFF. The DNA for the CDR3 is TGTGCCAGCTCACCCCATCGGTTAGAGGATAACACTGAAGCTTTCTTT.

The genes are TRBV6-1 and TRBJ1-5, with D tentatively TRBD1 (5 bases). The ends were cut back, 8 bases at V and 2 bases at J, with 13 bases in the middle. This CDR3 is 14 amino acids long. Germline CDR1 MNHNS, CDR2 SASEGT. The CDR3 nucleotides read TGTGCCAGCGGGGGGGGGAAAGGCAATCAGCCCCAGCATTTT. As protein: CASGGGKGNQPQHF.

V and J are TRBV9 and TRBJ1-1; 7 bases match TRBD1. The ends lost 4 bases at V and 4 bases at J; junction bases unmatched: 7. The CDR3 runs to 14 residues. CDR1 and CDR2 (germline): SGDLS, YYNGEE. The CDR3 spells CASSLSDRATEAFF. The CDR3 region has the DNA TGTGCCAGCAGCCTTAGTGACAGGGCCACTGAAGCTTTCTTT.

The V gene is TRBV28, the J gene TRBJ1-3; 7 bases align to TRBD1. This CDR3 spans 20 amino acids. J gave up 0 bases and V 5 bases, and 19 bases lay outside the gene matches. Germline-derived CDR1 and CDR2 are MDHEN and SYDVKM. In DNA form, the CDR3 reads TGTGCCAGCAGTCCCGCGGAACGACAGGGTGCCCGTAGCTCTGGAAACACCATATATTTT. It is translated as CASSPAERQGARSSGNTIYF. Supplemented by reference TRBV28 and TRBJ1-3, the full variable domain reads DVKVTQSSRYLVKRTGEKVFLECVQDMDHENMFWYRQDPGLGLRLIYFSYDVKMKEKGDIPEGYSVSREKKERFSLILESASTNQTSMYLCASSPAERQGARSSGNTIYFGEGSWLTVV.

The rearrangement uses TRBV29-1 and TRBJ1-3; no firm D call. Trimming left V 4 bases short and J 11 bases short, with 12 bases between. The CDR3 consists of 11 residues. Germline CDR1 and CDR2: SQVTM and ANQGSEA. This CDR3 reads CSVGEGGPIYF. The CDR3 DNA is TGCAGCGTTGGGGAGGGTGGCCCCATATATTTT. The full variable domain, with the rest looked up from reference TRBV29-1 and TRBJ1-3, is SAVISQKPSRDICQRGTSLTIQCQVDSQVTMMFWYRQQPGQSLTLIATANQGSEATYESGFVIDKFPISRPNLTFSTLTVSNMSPEDSSIYLCSVGEGGPIYFGEGSWLTVV.

A single count supports this clone. This chain joins TRBV29-1 and TRBJ1-2, with D maybe TRBD1 (6 bases). Germline V lookup: CDR1 SQVTM, CDR2 ANQGSEA. V dropped 6 bases and J dropped 8 bases, with 28 bases sitting between them. The CDR3 has 16 residues. The DNA of the CDR3 is TGCAGCGTGGGGCACCGGACTGGTACACAGGGTCTAGGCTACACCTTC. Translating it yields CSVGHRTGTQGLGYTF.

J is TRBJ2-7 and V is TRBV11-2, with 7 positions matching TRBD2. This CDR3 spans 17 amino acids. V lost 3 bases to trimming and J lost 7 bases; unmatched junction nucleotides: 18. The germline gives CDR1 SGHAT, CDR2 FQNNGV. The CDR3 spells CASSFLSGLAGPLEQYF. The CDR3 DNA reads as TGTGCCAGCAGCTTTCTTAGCGGATTAGCGGGCCCCCTAGAGCAGTACTTC.

The DNA for the CDR3 is TGTGCCAGCAGCTTGGTCGGGGTACGGTACAATGAGCAGTTCTTC. The encoded protein is CASSLVGVRYNEQFF. The V gene is TRBV5-6, the J gene TRBJ2-1; D is perhaps TRBD2 (5 bases). Germline V gene lookup returns CDR1 SGHDT and CDR2 YYEEEE. V lost 0 bases, J lost 4 bases, and 11 bases lay in between. The CDR3 has 15 amino acids. Full variable domain (rest looked up from reference TRBV5-6 and TRBJ2-1): DAGVTQSPTHLIKTRGQQVTLRCSPKSGHDTVSWYQQALGQGPQFIFQYYEEEERQRGNFPDRFSGHQFPNYSSELNVNALLLGDSALYLCASSLVGVRYNEQFFGPGTRLTVL.

The chain couples TRBV6-5 to TRBJ2-5; D is unclear. Deletions cut 0 bases from V and 1 base from J, with 9 bases between. The CDR3 runs 15 residues. Germline-derived CDR1 and CDR2 are MNHEY and SVGAGI. CDR3 protein: CASSYSSITQETQYF. The CDR3 nucleotides read TGTGCCAGCAGTTACTCGAGTATAACCCAAGAGACCCAGTACTTC.

V and J are TRBV6-5 and TRBJ2-7; the match to TRBD2 covers 10 bases. The V segment lost 8 bases and the J segment 12 bases; nucleotides outside the gene matches: 16. Looked up from germline, CDR1 is MNHEY and CDR2 is SVGAGI. This CDR3 has 14 amino acids. The DNA of the CDR3 is TGTGCCAGCTCTTCCGAGCGGGGGGGTATACGTGTGTACTTC. Its translation is CASSSERGGIRVYF.

The V call is TRBV19, the J call TRBJ2-7; D is unclear. The V end was cut by 4 bases, the J end by 3 bases, with 10 bases between. The germline gives CDR1 LNHDA, CDR2 SQIVND (reference sequence). The CDR3 is 13 amino acids. The CDR3 is CASSTGILYEQYF. CDR3 in DNA: TGTGCCAGTAGTACAGGTATTCTCTACGAGCAGTACTTC.